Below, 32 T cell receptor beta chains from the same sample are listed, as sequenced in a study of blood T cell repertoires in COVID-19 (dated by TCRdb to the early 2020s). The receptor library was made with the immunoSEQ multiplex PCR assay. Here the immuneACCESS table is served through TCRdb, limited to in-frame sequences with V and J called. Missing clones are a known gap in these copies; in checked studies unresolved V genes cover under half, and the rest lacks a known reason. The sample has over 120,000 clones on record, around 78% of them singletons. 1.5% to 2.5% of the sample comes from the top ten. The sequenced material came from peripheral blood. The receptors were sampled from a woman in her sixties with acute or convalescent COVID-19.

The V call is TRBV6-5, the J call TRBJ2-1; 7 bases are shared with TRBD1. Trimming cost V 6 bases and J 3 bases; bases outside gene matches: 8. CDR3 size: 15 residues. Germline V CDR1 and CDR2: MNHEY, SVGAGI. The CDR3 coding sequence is TGTGCCAGCAGGTCTCCGGGACAGCTCTACAATGAGCAGTTCTTC. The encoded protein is CASRSPGQLYNEQFF.

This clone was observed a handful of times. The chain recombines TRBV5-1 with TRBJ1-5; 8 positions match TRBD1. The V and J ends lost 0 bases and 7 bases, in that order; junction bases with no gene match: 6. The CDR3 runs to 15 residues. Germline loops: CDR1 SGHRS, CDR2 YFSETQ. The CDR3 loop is CASSLATGGGQPQHF. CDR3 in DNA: TGCGCCAGCAGCTTGGCCACAGGGGGAGGGCAGCCCCAGCATTTT.

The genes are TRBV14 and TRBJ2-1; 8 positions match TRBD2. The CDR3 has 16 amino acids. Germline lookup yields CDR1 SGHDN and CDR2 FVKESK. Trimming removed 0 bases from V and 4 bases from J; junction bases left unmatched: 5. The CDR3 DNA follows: TGTGCCAGCAGCCAAGATTCGGGAGGGGTATACAATGAGCAGTTCTTC. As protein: CASSQDSGGVYNEQFF.

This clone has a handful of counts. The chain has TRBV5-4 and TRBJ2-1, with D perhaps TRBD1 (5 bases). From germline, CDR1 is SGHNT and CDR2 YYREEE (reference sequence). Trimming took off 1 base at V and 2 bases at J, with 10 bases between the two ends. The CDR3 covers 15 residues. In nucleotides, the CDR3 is TGTGCCAGCAGCTTGCGAGACAGCACCTACAATGAGCAGTTCTTC. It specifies CASSLRDSTYNEQFF.

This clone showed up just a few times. CDR3 loop: CAIGQQGYTF. The CDR3 bases are TGTGCCATAGGACAGCAAGGCTACACCTTC. The genes are TRBV6-5 and TRBJ1-2, with D maybe TRBD1 (6 bases). V lost 10 bases, J lost 8 bases, and 11 bases lay in between. The CDR3 covers 10 residues. Germline V CDR1 and CDR2: MNHEY, SVGAGI.

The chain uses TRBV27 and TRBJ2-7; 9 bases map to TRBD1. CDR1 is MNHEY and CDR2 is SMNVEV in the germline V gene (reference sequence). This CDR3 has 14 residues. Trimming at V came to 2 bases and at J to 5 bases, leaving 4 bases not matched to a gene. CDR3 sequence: CASSLVQGANEQYF. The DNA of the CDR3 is TGTGCCAGCAGTTTAGTACAGGGGGCGAACGAGCAGTACTTC.

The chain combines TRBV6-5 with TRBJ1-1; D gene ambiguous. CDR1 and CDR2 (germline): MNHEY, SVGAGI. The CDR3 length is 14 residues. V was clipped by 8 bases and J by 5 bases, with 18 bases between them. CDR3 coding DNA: TGTGCCAGCTCTACTATTAATCCTGGAACTGAAGCTTTCTTT. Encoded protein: CASSTINPGTEAFF.

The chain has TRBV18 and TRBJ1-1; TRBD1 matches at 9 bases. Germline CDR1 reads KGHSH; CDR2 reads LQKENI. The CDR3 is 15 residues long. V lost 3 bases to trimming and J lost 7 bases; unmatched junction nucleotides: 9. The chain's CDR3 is CASSPPAQGAGEAFF. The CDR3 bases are TGTGCCAGCTCACCCCCGGCACAGGGGGCGGGTGAAGCTTTCTTT.

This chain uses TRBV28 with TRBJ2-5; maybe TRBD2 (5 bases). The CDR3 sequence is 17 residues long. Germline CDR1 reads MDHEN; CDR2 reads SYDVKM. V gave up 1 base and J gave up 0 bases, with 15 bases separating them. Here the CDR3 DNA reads TGTGCCAGCAGTTTATTTCTCGGCGGGCCGAACCAAGAGACCCAGTACTTC. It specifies CASSLFLGGPNQETQYF.

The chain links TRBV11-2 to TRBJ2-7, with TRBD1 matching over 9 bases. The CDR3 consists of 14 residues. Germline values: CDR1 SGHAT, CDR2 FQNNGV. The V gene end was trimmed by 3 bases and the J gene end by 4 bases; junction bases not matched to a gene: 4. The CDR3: CASSLGQGLYEQYF. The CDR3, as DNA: TGTGCCAGCAGCTTGGGACAGGGATTATACGAGCAGTACTTC. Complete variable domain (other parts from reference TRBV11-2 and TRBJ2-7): EAGVAQSPRYKIIEKRQSVAFWCNPISGHATLYWYQQILGQGPKLLIQFQNNGVVDDSQLPKDRFSAERLKGVDSTLKIQPAKLEDSAVYLCASSLGQGLYEQYFGPGTRLTVT.

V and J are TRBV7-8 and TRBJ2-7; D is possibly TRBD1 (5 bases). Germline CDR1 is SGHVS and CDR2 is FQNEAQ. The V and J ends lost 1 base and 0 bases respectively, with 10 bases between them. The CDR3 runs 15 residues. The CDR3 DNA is TGTGCCAGCAGCTTAGAGAGTAGGGGCTCCTACGAGCAGTACTTC. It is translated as CASSLESRGSYEQYF. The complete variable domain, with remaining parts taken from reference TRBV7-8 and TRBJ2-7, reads GAGVSQSPRYKVAKRGQDVALRCDPISGHVSLFWYQQALGQGPEFLTYFQNEAQLDKSGLPSDRFFAERPEGSVSTLKIQRTQQEDSAVYLCASSLESRGSYEQYFGPGTRLTVT.

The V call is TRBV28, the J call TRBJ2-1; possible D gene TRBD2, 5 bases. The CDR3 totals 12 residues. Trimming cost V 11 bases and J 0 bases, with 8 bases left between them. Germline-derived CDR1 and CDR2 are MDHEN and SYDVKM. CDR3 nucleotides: TGTGCCTCTCGGGACTCCTACAATGAGCAGTTCTTC. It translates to CASRDSYNEQFF.

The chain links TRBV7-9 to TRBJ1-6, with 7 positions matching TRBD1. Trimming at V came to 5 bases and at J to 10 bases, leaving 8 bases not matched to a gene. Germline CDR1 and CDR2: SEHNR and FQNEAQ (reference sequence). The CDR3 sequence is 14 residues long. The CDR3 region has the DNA TGTGCCAGCAGCCACTCGACAGGGAGCTCACCCCTCCACTTT. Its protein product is CASSHSTGSSPLHF. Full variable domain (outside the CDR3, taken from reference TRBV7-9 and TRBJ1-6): DTGVSQNPRHKITKRGQNVTFRCDPISEHNRLYWYRQTLGQGPEFLTYFQNEAQLEKSRLLSDRFSAERPKGSFSTLEIQRTEQGDSAMYLCASSHSTGSSPLHFGNGTRLTVT.

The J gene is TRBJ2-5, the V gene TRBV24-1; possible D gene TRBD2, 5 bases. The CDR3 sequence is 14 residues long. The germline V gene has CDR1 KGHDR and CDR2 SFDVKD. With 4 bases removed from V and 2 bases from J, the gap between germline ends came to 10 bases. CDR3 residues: CATSDPRTQETQYF. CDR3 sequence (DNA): TGTGCCACCAGTGACCCCAGGACTCAAGAGACCCAGTACTTC.

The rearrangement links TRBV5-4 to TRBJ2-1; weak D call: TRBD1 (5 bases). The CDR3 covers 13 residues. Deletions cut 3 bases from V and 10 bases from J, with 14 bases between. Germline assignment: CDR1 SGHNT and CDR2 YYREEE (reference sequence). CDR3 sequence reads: CASSSQGLGEQFF. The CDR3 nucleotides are TGTGCCAGCAGCTCCCAGGGTCTTGGCGAGCAGTTCTTC.

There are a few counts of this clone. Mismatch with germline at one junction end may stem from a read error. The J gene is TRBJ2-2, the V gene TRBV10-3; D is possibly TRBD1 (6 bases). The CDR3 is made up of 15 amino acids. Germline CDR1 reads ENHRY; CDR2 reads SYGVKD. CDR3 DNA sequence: TGTGCCATCAGTGCAGTAACAGGGAACGCCGGGGAGCTGTTTTTT. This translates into CAISAVTGNAGELFF.

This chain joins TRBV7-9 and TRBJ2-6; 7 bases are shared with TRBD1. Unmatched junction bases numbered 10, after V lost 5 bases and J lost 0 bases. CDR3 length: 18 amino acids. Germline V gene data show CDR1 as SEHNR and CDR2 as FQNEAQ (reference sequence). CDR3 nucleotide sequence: TGTGCCAGCAGCCCACCGACAGGGTTCAGCTCTGGGGCCAACGTCCTGACTTTC. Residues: CASSPPTGFSSGANVLTF.

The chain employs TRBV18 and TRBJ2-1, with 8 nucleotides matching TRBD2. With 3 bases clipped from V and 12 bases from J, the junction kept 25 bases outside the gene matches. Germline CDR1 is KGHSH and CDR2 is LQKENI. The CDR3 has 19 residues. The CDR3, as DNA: TGTGCCAGCTCACCTCCCGGACTAGCAAACATATCAGCGAATTATTGGCAGTTCTTC. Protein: CASSPPGLANISANYWQFF.

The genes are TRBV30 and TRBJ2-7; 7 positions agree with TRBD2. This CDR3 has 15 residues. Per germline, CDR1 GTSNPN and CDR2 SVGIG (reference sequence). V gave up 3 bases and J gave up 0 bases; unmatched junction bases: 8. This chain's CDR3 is CAWRASGTRSYEQYF. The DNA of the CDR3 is TGTGCCTGGAGGGCTAGCGGCACCCGCTCCTACGAGCAGTACTTC. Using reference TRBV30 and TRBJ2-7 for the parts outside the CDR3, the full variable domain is SQTIHQWPATLVQPVGSPLSLECTVEGTSNPNLYWYRQAAGRGLQLLFYSVGIGQISSEVPQNLSASRPQDRQFILSSKKLLLSDSGFYLCAWRASGTRSYEQYFGPGTRLTVT.

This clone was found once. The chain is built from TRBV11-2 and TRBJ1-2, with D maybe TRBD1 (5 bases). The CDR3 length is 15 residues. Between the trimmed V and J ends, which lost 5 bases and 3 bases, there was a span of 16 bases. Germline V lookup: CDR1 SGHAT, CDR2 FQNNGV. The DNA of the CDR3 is TGTGCCAGCAGCCAACTAAGGGGATTTGACTATGGCTACACCTTC. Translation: CASSQLRGFDYGYTF.

The CDR3 bases are TGTGCCAGCAGCGAGGCCCGTGACAGCCATTTTTACGCTGAAGCTTTCTTT. It encodes CASSEARDSHFYAEAFF. The chain uses TRBV6-2 or TRBV6-3 and TRBJ1-1; weak D call: TRBD1 (5 bases). The CDR3 consists of 17 residues. The germline V gene has CDR1 MNHEY and CDR2 SVGEGT. V was pared by 6 bases and J by 6 bases, with 26 bases between.

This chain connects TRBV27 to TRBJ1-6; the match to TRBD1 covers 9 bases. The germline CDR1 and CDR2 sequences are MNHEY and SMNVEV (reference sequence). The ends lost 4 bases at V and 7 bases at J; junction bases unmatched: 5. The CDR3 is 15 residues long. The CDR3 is CASSSRTGENSPLHF. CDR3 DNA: TGTGCCAGCAGTTCCCGGACAGGGGAGAATTCACCCCTCCACTTT.

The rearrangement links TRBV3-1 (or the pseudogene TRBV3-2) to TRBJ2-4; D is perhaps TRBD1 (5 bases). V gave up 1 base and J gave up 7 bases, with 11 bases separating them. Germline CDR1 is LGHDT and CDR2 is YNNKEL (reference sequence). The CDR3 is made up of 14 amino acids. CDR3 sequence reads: CASSQGQPVNIQYF. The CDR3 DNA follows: TGTGCCAGCAGCCAAGGACAGCCAGTCAACATTCAGTACTTC.

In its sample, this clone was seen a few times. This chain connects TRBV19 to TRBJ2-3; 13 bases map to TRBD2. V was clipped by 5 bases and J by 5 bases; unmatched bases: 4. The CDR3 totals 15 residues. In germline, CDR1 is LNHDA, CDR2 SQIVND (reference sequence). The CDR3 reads CASSVLAGGRDTQYF. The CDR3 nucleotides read TGTGCCAGTAGTGTACTAGCGGGAGGGAGAGATACGCAGTATTTT.

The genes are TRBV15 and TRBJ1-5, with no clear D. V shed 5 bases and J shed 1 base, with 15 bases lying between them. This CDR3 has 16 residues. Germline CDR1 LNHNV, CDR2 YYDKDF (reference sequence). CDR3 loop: CATSAASGSSNQPQHF. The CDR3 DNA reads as TGTGCCACCAGCGCCGCTTCCGGGTCAAGCAATCAGCCCCAGCATTTT.

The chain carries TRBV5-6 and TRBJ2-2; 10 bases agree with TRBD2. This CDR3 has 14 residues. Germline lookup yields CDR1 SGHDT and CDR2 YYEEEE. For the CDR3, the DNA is TGTGCGACCGGGCTAGCGGGAGTTCCCGGGGAGCTGTTTTTT. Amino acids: CATGLAGVPGELFF.

DNA of the CDR3: TGTGCCAGCAGCTTGGGAACGCTCCCAAGCGACGAGCAGTACTTC. Its translation: CASSLGTLPSDEQYF. The chain links TRBV5-8 to TRBJ2-7; D remains unclear. CDR1 is SGHTS and CDR2 is YDEGEE in the germline V gene. The V and J ends lost 0 bases and 5 bases respectively, with 15 bases between them. The CDR3 has 15 amino acids. The complete variable domain, with remaining parts taken from reference TRBV5-8 and TRBJ2-7, reads EAGVTQSPTHLIKTRGQQATLRCSPISGHTSVYWYQQALGLGLQFLLWYDEGEERNRGNFPPRFSGRQFPNYSSELNVNALELEDSALYLCASSLGTLPSDEQYFGPGTRLTVT.

CDR3 amino acids: CASSAKVNYGYTF. The CDR3 DNA reads as TGTGCCAGCAGCGCTAAAGTCAACTATGGCTACACCTTC. J is TRBJ1-2 and V is TRBV7-8; D is undetermined. There are 13 residues in the CDR3. Germline loops: CDR1 SGHVS, CDR2 FQNEAQ. The V and J ends lost 5 bases and 2 bases respectively, with 9 bases between them. Full variable domain (rest looked up from reference TRBV7-8 and TRBJ1-2): GAGVSQSPRYKVAKRGQDVALRCDPISGHVSLFWYQQALGQGPEFLTYFQNEAQLDKSGLPSDRFFAERPEGSVSTLKIQRTQQEDSAVYLCASSAKVNYGYTFGSGTRLTVV.

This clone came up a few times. CDR3 in amino acids: CSVDPSYNEQFF. The CDR3 DNA is TGCAGCGTTGATCCTTCGTACAATGAGCAGTTCTTC. V gene TRBV29-1 combines with J gene TRBJ2-1; no clear D. The germline gives CDR1 SQVTM, CDR2 ANQGSEA. This CDR3 spans 12 amino acids. Trimming removed 3 bases from V and 4 bases from J, with 7 bases in between.

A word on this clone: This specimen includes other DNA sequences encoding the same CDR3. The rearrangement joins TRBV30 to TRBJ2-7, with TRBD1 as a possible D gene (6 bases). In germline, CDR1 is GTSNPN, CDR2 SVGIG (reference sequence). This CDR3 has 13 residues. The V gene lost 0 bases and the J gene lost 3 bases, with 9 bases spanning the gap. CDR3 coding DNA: TGTGCCTGGAGTGTCCAAGGGGGCTACGAGCAGTACTTC. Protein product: CAWSVQGGYEQYF.

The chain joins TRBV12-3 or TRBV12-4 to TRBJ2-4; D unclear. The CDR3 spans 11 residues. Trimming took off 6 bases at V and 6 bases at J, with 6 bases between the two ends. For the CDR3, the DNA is TGTGCCAGCAGCCGCGCAAACATTCAGTACTTC. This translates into CASSRANIQYF.

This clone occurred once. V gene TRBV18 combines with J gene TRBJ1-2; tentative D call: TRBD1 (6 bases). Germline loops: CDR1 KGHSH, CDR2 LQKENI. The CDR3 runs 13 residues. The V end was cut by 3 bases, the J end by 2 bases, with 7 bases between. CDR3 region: CASSPGTNYGYTF. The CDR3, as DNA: TGTGCCAGCTCACCGGGGACAAACTATGGCTACACCTTC. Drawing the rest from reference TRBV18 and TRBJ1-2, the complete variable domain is NAGVMQNPRHLVRRRGQEARLRCSPMKGHSHVYWYRQLPEEGLKFMVYLQKENIIDESGMPKERFSAEFPKEGPSILRIQQVVRGDSAAYFCASSPGTNYGYTFGSGTRLTVV.